A selection of T cell receptor beta chains follows, all from one sample in a study of blood T cell repertoires in COVID-19. The method was immunoSEQ multiplex PCR; TCRdb's version includes in-frame clones alone and lacks a portion of them. The repertoire consists of 95,000 to 110,000 clones, with nearly 85% occurring once and the leading ten covering roughly 13%. Sequencing was performed on peripheral blood. The receptors were gathered from a human donor in a cohort sampled during active or convalescent COVID-19. The CDR3 runs from the conserved cysteine through the conserved F or W. Fields, in order: V gene, J gene, CDR3 protein.

TRBV27	TRBJ1-5	CASRPGQGNNQPQHF
TRBV6-6	TRBJ1-1	CASQPTGLNTEAFF
TRBV2	TRBJ1-2	CASSETGNYGYTF
TRBV6-5	TRBJ1-2	CASRMGQNYGYTF
TRBV19	TRBJ1-4	CASSKTDRGLNEKLFF
TRBV15	TRBJ1-4	CATSRGSGKTNEKLFF
TRBV19	TRBJ2-3	CASSYPGHHQDTQYF
TRBV7-3	TRBJ2-3	CASSSGLAGGTDTQYF
TRBV19	TRBJ2-1	CASRERGDNEQFF
TRBV19	TRBJ1-1	CASSGGTFTEAFF
TRBV19	TRBJ2-2	CASSMRGANTGELFF
TRBV7-2	TRBJ1-5	CASSLDKGARPSNQPQHF
TRBV9	TRBJ2-1	CASSAGGLSRGNEQFF
TRBV5-1	TRBJ1-5	CASSPGQGGGQPQHF
TRBV4-1	TRBJ1-2	CASSPSYPNLLRDRGQYGYTF
TRBV5-1	TRBJ2-3	CASSFGAGTSGADTQYF
TRBV5-6	TRBJ1-2	CASSLGLTGVGYTF
TRBV11-3	TRBJ2-1	CASGGGTSAREQFF
TRBV6-5	TRBJ1-6	CASGDSLNSPLHF
TRBV5-1	TRBJ1-5	CASSPDRSNQPQHF
TRBV29-1	TRBJ1-1	CSADRGYTEAFF
TRBV14	TRBJ1-2	CASSQDGTGIVAGYTF
TRBV9	TRBJ1-2	CASSVDRDLFYGYTF
TRBV7-3	TRBJ1-5	CASSLNGYRGHEDNQPQHF
TRBV14	TRBJ1-1	CASSQLRGSRTEAFF
TRBV7-3	TRBJ2-1	CASSSGLEQFF
TRBV19	TRBJ1-2	CASSMRLYGYTF
TRBV20-1	TRBJ1-6	CSASNPLEPIHSPLHF
TRBV7-2	TRBJ2-5	CASSLVGSGGIQETQYF
TRBV9	TRBJ2-3	CASSVAGGGTDTQYF
TRBV7-2	TRBJ2-1	CASSLDWGDYNEQFF